Shown below are 16 T cell receptor beta chains from a single sample sequenced in a study of blood T cells in healthy people across ages. The authors ran a second PCR of about 6 to 11 cycles using a sample-barcoded 5' primer and a J-beta primer mix. Via MiXCR, TCRdb re-called the 5' RACE reads, giving one row per CDR3 protein. The table lists roughly 1.5 million distinct CDR3 sequences, 35% to 45% of them singletons. Sequenced input: blood. These receptors originate from a woman aged 18-29 years in good health.

This chain links TRBV27 with TRBJ2-4, with 7 positions matching TRBD1. Gene TRBJ2-7 matches the end of the DNA better, so the J call may be wrong. Germline V gene lookup returns CDR1 MNHEY and CDR2 SMNVEV (reference sequence). The CDR3 is made up of 17 amino acids. CDR3 sequence: CASSPSPQGTSEYEQYF. CDR3 DNA sequence: TGTGCCAGCAGTCCCAGTCCACAGGGGACCAGCGAATACGAGCAGTACTTC.

This clonotype was found a few times. The rearrangement links TRBV7-2 to TRBJ2-7; tentatively, D is TRBD1 (5 bases). The CDR3 has 13 amino acids. V lost 1 base and J lost 5, with 9 bases in between. Germline lookup yields CDR1 SGHTA and CDR2 FQGNSA. The CDR3 DNA reads as TGTGCCAGCAGCTTAGGGGGCCGCCACGAGCAGTACTTC. This gives the protein CASSLGGRHEQYF.

The chain carries TRBV14 and TRBJ2-3; D might be TRBD1 or TRBD2, each matching 6 bases. V dropped 4 bases and J dropped 6 bases, with 17 bases sitting between them. CDR1 is SGHDN and CDR2 is FVKESK in the germline V gene. This CDR3 spans 15 amino acids. In DNA, the CDR3 is TGTGCCAGCAGCCCTCTTAGGGGGGCGTCCGATACGCAGTATTTT. Its translation is CASSPLRGASDTQYF.

Turning to this clonotype: Relative to the germline gene, one junction end is altered; a read error may explain this. This chain connects TRBV7-2 to TRBJ2-1, with 14 bases lining up with TRBD2. The length of the CDR3 is 15 residues. Germline lookup yields CDR1 SGHTA and CDR2 FQGNSA. CDR3 DNA sequence: TGCGCCAGCAGCTATAGACTAGCGGGAGGGTACGAGCAGTTCTTC. This gives the protein CASSYRLAGGYEQFF.

The chain has TRBV9 and TRBJ2-1; D is unclear. Looked up from germline, CDR1 is SGDLS and CDR2 is YYNGEE. CDR3 length: 15 amino acids. The V gene lost 0 bases and the J gene lost 0 bases, with 7 bases spanning the gap. CDR3 sequence: CASSVEAASYNEQFF. The CDR3 DNA sequence: TGTGCCAGCAGCGTAGAGGCAGCCTCCTACAATGAGCAGTTCTTC.

The rearrangement joins TRBV2 to TRBJ2-1; 13 bases match TRBD2. The CDR3 has 15 amino acids. With 8 bases clipped from V and 9 bases from J, the junction kept 10 bases outside the gene matches. The germline CDR1 and CDR2 sequences are SNHLY and FYNNEI. CDR3 nucleotides: TGTGCCAGCGTTCGGACTAGCGGGGGAGTGGGTGAGCAGTTCTTC. Translation gives CASVRTSGGVGEQFF. The full variable domain, completed using reference TRBV2 and TRBJ2-1, is EPEVTQTPSHQVTQMGQEVILRCVPISNHLYFYWYRQILGQKVEFLVSFYNNEISEKSEIFDDQFSVERPDGSNFTLKIRSTKLEDSAMYFCASVRTSGGVGEQFFGPGTRLTVL.

The chain employs TRBV6-5 and TRBJ1-5; the D is unclear. This CDR3 has 12 residues. V lost 6 bases, J lost 12 bases, and 15 bases lay in between. CDR1 is MNHEY and CDR2 is SVGAGI in the germline V gene. The CDR3 DNA is TGTGCCAGCAGCCACCCCGGATTATTCCAGCATTTT. Encoded protein: CASSHPGLFQHF.

The chain has TRBV4-2 and TRBJ2-1; 10 bases map to TRBD2. Trimming at V came to 4 bases and at J to 4 bases, leaving 10 bases not matched to a gene. This CDR3 contains 17 residues. Germline V gene lookup returns CDR1 LGHNA and CDR2 YNFKEQ. The CDR3 protein is CASSPSPGTSAYNEQFF. CDR3 nucleotides: TGTGCCAGCAGCCCCTCCCCTGGGACTAGCGCTTACAATGAGCAGTTCTTC.

The genes are TRBV10-3 and TRBJ2-3; D is ambiguous. This CDR3 is 12 amino acids long. The germline V gene has CDR1 ENHRY and CDR2 SYGVKD. V lost 6 bases to trimming and J lost 2 bases, with 6 bases between them. CDR3 bases: TGTGCCATCAGAACTAACACAGATACGCAGTATTTT. Its translation is CAIRTNTDTQYF.

This clonotype was seen more than once but under ten times. The chain links TRBV4-3 to TRBJ2-4, with 8 bases that match TRBD2. Germline CDR1 is LGHNA and CDR2 is YSLEER. V trimming: 3 bases; J trimming: 8 bases; junction bases outside the gene matches: 3. The CDR3 loop spans 13 amino acids. The CDR3 DNA reads as TGCGCCAGCAGCCAGGGACTAGAATACATTCAGTACTTC. Protein sequence: CASSQGLEYIQYF.

This clonotype was detected only a few times. The chain combines TRBV10-3 with TRBJ1-2; possible D gene TRBD1, 6 bases. The ends were cut back, 5 bases at V and 1 base at J, with 8 bases in the middle. The CDR3 contains 13 residues. The V gene's germline CDR1 is ENHRY and CDR2 SYGVKD. The CDR3 DNA follows: TGTGCCATCAGTAGACAGGTTAACTATGGCTACACCTTC. It encodes CAISRQVNYGYTF.

CDR3 protein: CASSLRAGLAGGGQFF. The DNA for the CDR3 is TGTGCCAGCAGCTTAAGGGCGGGACTAGCGGGAGGGGGGCAGTTCTTC. This sequence joins TRBV7-8 and TRBJ2-1; 16 bases are a match to TRBD2. CDR1 is SGHVS and CDR2 is FQNEAQ in the germline V gene. V lost 2 bases, J lost 12 bases, and 7 bases stayed unmatched. This CDR3 has 16 amino acids.

The V and J genes are TRBV20-1 and TRBJ1-5; 12 positions match TRBD1. V gave up 5 bases and J gave up 1 base; unmatched junction bases: 6. Germline assignment: CDR1 DFQATT and CDR2 SNEGSKA (reference sequence). CDR3 length: 16 residues. CDR3 in amino acids: CSAEGTGGASNQPQHF. CDR3 nucleotide sequence: TGCAGTGCTGAAGGGACAGGGGGCGCGAGCAATCAGCCCCAGCATTTT.

On this clonotype itself: A read error may be the cause here, since a much bigger clone is one base away. The genes are TRBV29-1 and TRBJ2-3; TRBD2 matches 8 bases. The CDR3 is 15 amino acids. Germline-derived CDR1 and CDR2 are SQVTM and ANQGSEA. J lost 6 bases, V lost 0 bases, and 8 bases had no gene match. The CDR3 loop reads CSVEDLDGRGDTQYF. CDR3 coding DNA: TGCAGCGTTGAAGATCTCGACGGGAGGGGGGATACGCAGTATTTT.

There are a few counts of this clonotype. V and J are TRBV5-1 and TRBJ1-1; perhaps TRBD1 as D (5 bases). V gave up 4 bases and J gave up 7 bases, with 17 bases separating them. Per the germline V gene, CDR1 is SGHRS and CDR2 is YFSETQ. The CDR3 sequence is 14 residues long. CDR3 sequence: CASSLRDGSLEAFF. The CDR3 bases are TGCGCCAGCAGCCTCCGGGACGGAAGCCTTGAAGCTTTCTTT. Together with reference TRBV5-1 and TRBJ1-1, the CDR3 gives the full variable domain: KAGVTQTPRYLIKTRGQQVTLSCSPISGHRSVSWYQQTPGQGLQFLFEYFSETQRNKGNFPGRFSGRQFSNSRSEMNVSTLELGDSALYLCASSLRDGSLEAFFGQGTRLTVV.

Only a few counts were recorded for this clonotype. The chain links TRBV5-6 to TRBJ2-7; D uncertain. V lost 4 bases, J lost 5 bases, and 16 bases lay in between. The germline V gene encodes CDR1 SGHDT and CDR2 YYEEEE. CDR3 length: 14 amino acids. This chain's CDR3 is CASSRAWYEDEQYF. The CDR3 nucleotides are TGTGCCAGCAGCAGGGCTTGGTATGAGGACGAGCAGTACTTC.